Presented here are 7 T cell receptor beta chains from one specimen sequenced in a study of metastatic and nonmetastatic thyroid tumors. MiXCR re-clonotyped the PCR reads for TCRdb. Here the sample spans 60,000 or so clones, 25% to 35% being singletons. Thyroid surgery had not been preceded by any treatment in any patient. Sequenced: blood. The receptors come from a female donor with papillary thyroid cancer or a benign thyroid nodule (not recorded which). Some clones in this sample may be carry-over from other donors' samples.

The chain uses TRBV27 and TRBJ2-1, with 7 bases lining up with TRBD2. Losses at the gene ends were 4 bases for V and 3 bases for J; bases not matched to a gene: 6. The germline V gene has CDR1 MNHEY and CDR2 SMNVEV (reference sequence). The CDR3 consists of 15 residues. The CDR3, as DNA: TGTGCCAGCAGTTGGGGACTAAATCGCTACAATGAGCAGTTCTTC. It translates to CASSWGLNRYNEQFF.

This clone was seen a few times. V and J are TRBV2 and TRBJ1-1; unclear D gene. From germline, CDR1 is SNHLY and CDR2 FYNNEI. Trimming took off 1 base at V and 4 bases at J, with 10 bases between the two ends. The CDR3 spans 14 residues. The CDR3 is CASSEVNWGTEAFF. The CDR3 DNA is TGTGCCAGCAGTGAAGTAAACTGGGGCACTGAAGCTTTCTTT.

Only a few counts were recorded for this clone. The rearrangement links TRBV4-1 to TRBJ1-2; tentatively, D is TRBD1 (6 bases). In germline, CDR1 is MGHRA, CDR2 YSYEKL. Trimming removed 2 bases at V and 5 bases at J, with 12 bases between. CDR3 length: 14 residues. The CDR3 DNA follows: TGCGCCAGCAGCCAAATCGGGAGGGGGTATGGCTACACCTTC. Protein sequence: CASSQIGRGYGYTF.

The rearrangement uses TRBV14 and TRBJ2-3; the D gene is possibly TRBD1 (5 bases). The ends were cut back, 6 bases at V and 8 bases at J, with 12 bases in the middle. The CDR3 totals 12 residues. Per the germline V gene, CDR1 is SGHDN and CDR2 is FVKESK. The CDR3 protein is CASSFLQGTQYF. The DNA for the CDR3 is TGTGCCAGCAGTTTTCTCCAGGGTACGCAGTATTTT.

The sample holds a few counts of this clone. This sequence joins TRBV12-3 or TRBV12-4 and TRBJ1-1, with a possible D match to TRBD1 (6 bases). The germline V and J ends were trimmed by 7 bases and 3 bases, with 18 bases remaining between them. The CDR3 is 15 residues long. The CDR3 sequence: CASTILTGQDTEAFF. Written as DNA, the CDR3 is TGTGCCAGCACCATTCTCACAGGGCAGGACACTGAAGCTTTCTTT.

This chain links TRBV6-1 with TRBJ2-7; 10 positions match TRBD1. The ends lost 5 bases at V and 6 bases at J; junction bases unmatched: 10. This CDR3 spans 15 amino acids. Germline values: CDR1 MNHNS, CDR2 SASEGT. The CDR3 nucleotides read TGTGCCAGCAGTAGGAGTCTGGGACAGGGGTTCGAGCAGTACTTC. Protein: CASSRSLGQGFEQYF.

The chain is built from TRBV5-5 and TRBJ1-5; 7 bases are shared with TRBD1. The V gene's germline CDR1 is SGHKS and CDR2 YYEKEE (reference sequence). V was clipped by 0 bases and J by 5 bases; unmatched bases: 5. CDR3 length: 15 residues. As DNA, the CDR3 is TGTGCCAGCAGCTTGGGGGCAGGGGGACATCAGCCCCAGCATTTT. Its protein product is CASSLGAGGHQPQHF.